The sample holds many counts of the clone carrying this T cell receptor (beta chain). The antigen is undetermined. The use of a sample-barcoded 5' primer and a J-beta primer mix characterized a second PCR of roughly 6 to 11 cycles. TCRdb re-analysed the 5' RACE reads in MiXCR, keeping a single row per CDR3 protein. Counted here are over 1,500,000 distinct CDR3 sequences, about two fifths occurring once; the ten biggest clones make up 23%. The data stem from a study of blood T cells in healthy people across ages. Study outcomes and limitations: Any conclusive comparison of naive versus antigen-experienced cells was prevented by using unsorted PBMCs.

Germline V gene sequence: CDR1 SGHAT, CDR2 FQDESV (reference sequence). The V end was cut by 4 bases, the J end by 0 bases, with 8 bases between. This CDR3 spans 14 amino acids. This sequence originates from a human donor in good health. Sequenced: blood. The V call is TRBV11-1, the J call TRBJ2-3, with D uncertain. CDR3 nucleotides: TGTGCCAGCAGCTCCCCTGGGAGCACAGATACGCAGTATTTT. It encodes CASSSPGSTDTQYF.